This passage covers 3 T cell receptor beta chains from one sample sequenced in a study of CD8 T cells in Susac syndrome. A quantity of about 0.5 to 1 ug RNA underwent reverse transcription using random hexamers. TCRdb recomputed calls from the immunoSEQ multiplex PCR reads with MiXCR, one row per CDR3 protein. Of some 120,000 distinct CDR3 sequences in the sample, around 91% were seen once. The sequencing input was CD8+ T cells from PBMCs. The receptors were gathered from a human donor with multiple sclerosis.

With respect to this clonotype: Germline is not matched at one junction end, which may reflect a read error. CDR3 sequence (DNA): TGCAGTGCTAGAGATCGTAACGATGGCTACACCTTC. This gives the protein CSARDRNDGYTF. The chain combines TRBV20-1 with TRBJ1-2; D remains unclear. The CDR3 spans 12 residues. Germline V gene data show CDR1 as DFQATT and CDR2 as SNEGSKA (reference sequence).

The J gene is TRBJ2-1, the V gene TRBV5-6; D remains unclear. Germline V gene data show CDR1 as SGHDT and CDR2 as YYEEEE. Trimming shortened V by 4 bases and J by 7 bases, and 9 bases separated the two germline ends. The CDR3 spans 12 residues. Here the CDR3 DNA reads TGTGCCAGCAGCCAATTCTTGAATGAGCAGTTCTTC. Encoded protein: CASSQFLNEQFF.

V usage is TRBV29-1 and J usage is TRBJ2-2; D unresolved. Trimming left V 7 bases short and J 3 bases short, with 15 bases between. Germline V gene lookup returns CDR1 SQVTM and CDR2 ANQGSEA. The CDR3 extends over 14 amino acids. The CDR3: CSALVAPDTGELFF. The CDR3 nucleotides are TGCAGCGCCTTGGTCGCCCCCGACACCGGGGAGCTGTTTTTT.